This TCR beta chain came from a study of blood T cell repertoires in COVID-19. Background on the study: The United States, Italy and Spain provided the acute and convalescent COVID-19 samples.

Assay used: immunoSEQ multiplex PCR; TCRdb lists only in-frame clones, some missing. The repertoire holds 120,000 to 150,000 clones, approximately 85% seen once, with about 2.9% in the top ten. Only one count was recorded for this clone. There are 16 residues in the CDR3. Germline V gene sequence: CDR1 SGHDT, CDR2 YYEEEE. The V and J ends lost 4 bases and 0 bases, in that order; junction bases with no gene match: 6. The V and J genes are TRBV5-6 and TRBJ1-4; 7 bases are a match to TRBD1. The sequencing input was peripheral blood. The clonotype comes from a man aged 50-59 years with acute or convalescent COVID-19. CDR3 DNA: TGTGCCAGCAGCAGGGGACAGACCGCAACTAATGAAAAACTGTTTTTT. Translated: CASSRGQTATNEKLFF.